This TCR beta chain was sequenced during a study of blood T cell repertoires in COVID-19. Study background: Sites across the United States, Italy and Spain contributed samples from acute and convalescent COVID-19.

Seattle patients were enrolled while actively infected and followed longitudinally. The table came from immunoSEQ multiplex PCR; TCRdb's copy has only in-frame clones and leaves some out. The data hold 80,000 to 100,000 clones, with roughly 70% observed a single time. This receptor was taken from a man in his sixties or seventies with COVID-19, enrolled during active disease. Sequences were obtained from peripheral blood.

CDR3 amino acids: CASSKTGSAYEQYF. CDR3 nucleotide sequence: TGTGCCAGCAGTAAGACTGGATCAGCCTACGAGCAGTACTTC. The gene calls are TRBV6-2 or TRBV6-3 and TRBJ2-7; D unclear. This CDR3 is 14 amino acids long. Trimming removed 5 bases from V and 2 bases from J, with 13 bases in between. Per the germline V gene, CDR1 is MNHEY and CDR2 is SVGEGT.